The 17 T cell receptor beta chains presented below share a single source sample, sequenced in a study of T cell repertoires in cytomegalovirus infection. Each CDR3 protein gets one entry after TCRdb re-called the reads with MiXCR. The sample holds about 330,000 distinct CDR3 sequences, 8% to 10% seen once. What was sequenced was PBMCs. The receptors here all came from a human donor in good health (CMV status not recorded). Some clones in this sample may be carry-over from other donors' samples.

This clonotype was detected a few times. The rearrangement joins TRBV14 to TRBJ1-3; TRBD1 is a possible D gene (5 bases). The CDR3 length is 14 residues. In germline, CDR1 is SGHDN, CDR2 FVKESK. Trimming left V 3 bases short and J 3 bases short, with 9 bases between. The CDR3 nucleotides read TGTGCCAGCAGCCACCGGACAATTGGAAACACCATATATTTT. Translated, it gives CASSHRTIGNTIYF.

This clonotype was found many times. CDR3 nucleotide sequence: TGTGCCAGCAGGTTCGGGGGGATCCAAGAGACCCAGTACTTC. It specifies CASRFGGIQETQYF. V usage is TRBV6-2 or TRBV6-3 and J usage is TRBJ2-5, with TRBD2 identical over 7 bases. V lost 6 bases and J lost 1; bases outside the gene matches: 5. The CDR3 is 14 amino acids. The germline V gene encodes CDR1 MNHEY and CDR2 SVGEGT.

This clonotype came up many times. The CDR3 sequence is CASSGLGLAAAGEQFF. CDR3 coding DNA: TGTGCCAGCAGTGGTCTGGGACTAGCGGCAGCCGGTGAGCAGTTCTTC. The rearrangement uses TRBV6-1 and TRBJ2-1; 11 positions agree with TRBD2. V was pared by 4 bases and J by 9 bases, with 11 bases of the junction left unmatched. The CDR3 sequence is 16 residues long. Germline-derived CDR1 and CDR2 are MNHNS and SASEGT.

The CDR3 protein is CASSQEGRGALNTQYF. CDR3 sequence (DNA): TGCGCCAGCAGCCAAGAGGGGCGGGGGGCCTTAAATACGCAGTATTTT. The J gene is TRBJ2-3, the V gene TRBV4-3; 8 bases agree with TRBD2. The junction had 9 bases not matched to a gene; V was cut back by 0 bases and J by 7 bases. The length of the CDR3 is 16 residues. Germline lookup yields CDR1 LGHNA and CDR2 YSLEER.

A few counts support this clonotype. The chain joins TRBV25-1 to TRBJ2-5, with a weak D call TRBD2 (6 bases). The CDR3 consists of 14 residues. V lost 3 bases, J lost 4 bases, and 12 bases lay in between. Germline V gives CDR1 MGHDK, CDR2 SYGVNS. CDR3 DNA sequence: TGTGCCAGCAGTGATCGGGGAGGAATAGAGACCCAGTACTTC. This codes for CASSDRGGIETQYF.

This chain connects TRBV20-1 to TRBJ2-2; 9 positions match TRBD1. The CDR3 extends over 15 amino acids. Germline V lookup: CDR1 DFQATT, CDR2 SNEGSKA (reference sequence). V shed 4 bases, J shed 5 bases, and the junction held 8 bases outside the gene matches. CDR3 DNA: TGCAGTGCTACACAGGGGGCGCGTCGAACCGGGGAGCTGTTTTTT. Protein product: CSATQGARRTGELFF.

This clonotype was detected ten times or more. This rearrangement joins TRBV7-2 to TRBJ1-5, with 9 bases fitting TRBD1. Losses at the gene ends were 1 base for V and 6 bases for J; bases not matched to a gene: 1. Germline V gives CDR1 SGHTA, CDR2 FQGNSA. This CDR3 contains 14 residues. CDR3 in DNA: TGTGCCAGCAGCTTAGGACAGGGGGGTCAGCCCCAGCATTTT. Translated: CASSLGQGGQPQHF. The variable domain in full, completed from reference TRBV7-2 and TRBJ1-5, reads GAGVSQSPSNKVTEKGKDVELRCDPISGHTALYWYRQSLGQGLEFLIYFQGNSAPDKSGLPSDRFSAERTGGSVSTLTIQRTQQEDSAVYLCASSLGQGGQPQHFGDGTRLSIL.

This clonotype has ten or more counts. CDR3 in DNA: TGTGCCAGCGAGTACGGTGGGGAGCTGTTTTTT. Protein sequence: CASEYGGELFF. The rearrangement uses TRBV7-2 and TRBJ2-2; D uncertain. The V gene's germline CDR1 is SGHTA and CDR2 FQGNSA. This CDR3 region has 11 residues. Trimming took 8 bases from V and 8 from J, leaving 9 bases between them.

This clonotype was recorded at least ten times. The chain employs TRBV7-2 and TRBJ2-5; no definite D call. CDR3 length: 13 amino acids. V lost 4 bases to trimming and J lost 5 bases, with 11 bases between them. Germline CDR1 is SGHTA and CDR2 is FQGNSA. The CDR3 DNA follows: TGTGCCAGCAGCTCCCTAGGAGAGGAGACCCAGTACTTC. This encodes CASSSLGEETQYF.

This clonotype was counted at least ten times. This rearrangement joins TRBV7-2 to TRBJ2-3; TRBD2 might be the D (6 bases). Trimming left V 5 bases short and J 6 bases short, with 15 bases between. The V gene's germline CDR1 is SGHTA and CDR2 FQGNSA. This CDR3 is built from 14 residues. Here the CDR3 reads CASSAGRALDTQYF. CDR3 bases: TGTGCCAGCAGCGCCGGGAGAGCTTTGGATACGCAGTATTTT.

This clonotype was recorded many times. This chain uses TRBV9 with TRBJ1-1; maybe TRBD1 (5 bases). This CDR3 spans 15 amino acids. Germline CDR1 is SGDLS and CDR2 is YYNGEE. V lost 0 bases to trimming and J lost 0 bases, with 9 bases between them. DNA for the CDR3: TGTGCCAGCAGCGTAGGGGGCGGGATGAACACTGAAGCTTTCTTT. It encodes CASSVGGGMNTEAFF. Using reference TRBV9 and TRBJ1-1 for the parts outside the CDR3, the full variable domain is DSGVTQTPKHLITATGQRVTLRCSPRSGDLSVYWYQQSLDQGLQFLIQYYNGEERAKGNILERFSAQQFPDLHSELNLSSLELGDSALYFCASSVGGGMNTEAFFGQGTRLTVV.

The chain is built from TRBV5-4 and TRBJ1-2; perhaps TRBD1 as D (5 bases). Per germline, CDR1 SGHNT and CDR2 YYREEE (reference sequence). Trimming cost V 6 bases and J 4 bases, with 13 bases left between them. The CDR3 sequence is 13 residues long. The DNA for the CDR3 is TGTGCCAGCATGAGGGTCGGGGGCTATGGCTACACCTTC. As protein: CASMRVGGYGYTF.

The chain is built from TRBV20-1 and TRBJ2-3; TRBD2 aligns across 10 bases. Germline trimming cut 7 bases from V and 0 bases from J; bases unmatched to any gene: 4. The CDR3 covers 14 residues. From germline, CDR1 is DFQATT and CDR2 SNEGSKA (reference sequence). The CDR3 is CSGGAGGSTDTQYF. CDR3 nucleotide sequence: TGCAGTGGTGGAGCGGGGGGGAGCACAGATACGCAGTATTTT.

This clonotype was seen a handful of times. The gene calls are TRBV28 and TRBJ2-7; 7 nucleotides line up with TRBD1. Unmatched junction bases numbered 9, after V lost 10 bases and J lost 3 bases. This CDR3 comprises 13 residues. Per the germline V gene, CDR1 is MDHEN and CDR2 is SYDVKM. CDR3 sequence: CATLTGRGYEQYF. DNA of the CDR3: TGTGCCACCCTGACAGGGAGAGGCTACGAGCAGTACTTC.

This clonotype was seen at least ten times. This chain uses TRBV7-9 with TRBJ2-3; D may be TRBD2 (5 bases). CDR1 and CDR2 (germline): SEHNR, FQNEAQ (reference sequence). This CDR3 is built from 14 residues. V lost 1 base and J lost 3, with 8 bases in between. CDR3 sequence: CASSLVKRTDTQYF. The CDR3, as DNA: TGTGCCAGCAGCTTAGTTAAGCGGACAGATACGCAGTATTTT.

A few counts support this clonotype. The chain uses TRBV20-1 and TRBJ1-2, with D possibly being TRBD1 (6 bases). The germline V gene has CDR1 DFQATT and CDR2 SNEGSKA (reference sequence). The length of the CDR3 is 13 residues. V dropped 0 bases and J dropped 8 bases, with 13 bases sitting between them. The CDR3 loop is CSARDGRGLGYTF. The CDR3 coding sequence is TGCAGTGCTAGAGATGGTCGGGGGCTAGGCTACACCTTC.

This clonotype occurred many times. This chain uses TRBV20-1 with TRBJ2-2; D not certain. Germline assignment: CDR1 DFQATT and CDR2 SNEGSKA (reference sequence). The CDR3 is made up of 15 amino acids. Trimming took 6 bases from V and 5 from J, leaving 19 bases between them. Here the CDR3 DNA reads TGCAGTGCCCCCCCGACGTTACGAGGAACCGGGGAGCTGTTTTTT. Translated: CSAPPTLRGTGELFF.